This TCR beta chain is drawn from a study of T cells after yellow fever vaccination. This clonotype was found many times. They built TCR cDNA with 5'RACE template switching, a step that put in a universal primer site and UMIs. From the 5' RACE reads, TCRdb called clonotypes with MiXCR, one entry per CDR3 protein. Among 300,000 to 400,000 distinct CDR3 sequences, under 15% were seen once, and the ten largest hold more than 3%. The CDR3 spans 16 residues. CDR1 WNHNN and CDR2 SYGVQD come from the germline V gene (reference sequence). Trimming cost V 6 bases and J 2 bases; bases outside gene matches: 11. The source was CD4+ T cells sorted from PBMCs, collected 15 days after the yellow fever booster vaccination. The source of this sequence is a man younger than 35 who received the YFV17D yellow fever vaccine. The rearrangement uses TRBV10-1 and TRBJ2-3; 7 nucleotides align to TRBD2. The DNA for the CDR3 is TGCGCCAGCAGCTCAGGACGGGCGGGGGTCACAGATACGCAGTATTTT. Its translation is CASSSGRAGVTDTQYF.